These 9 T cell receptor beta chains originate from one sample sequenced in a study of T cells in Graves' hyperthyroidism and ophthalmopathy. Researchers took RNA transcripts and amplified the TCR beta CDR3 regions from them. The HTBI primer set was used in a first-round RT-PCR of the TCR CDR3. From the multiplex PCR reads, TCRdb called clonotypes with MiXCR, one entry per CDR3 protein. This repertoire shows about 350,000 distinct CDR3 sequences, approximately 14% found once; its top ten account for roughly 24%. The sample was blood. These receptors came from a woman aged 30 to 39 with Graves' hyperthyroidism.

This clonotype was detected ten times or more. The chain is built from TRBV20-1 and TRBJ2-7; the D gene could be TRBD1 or TRBD2 (6 bases each). Germline V gene lookup returns CDR1 DFQATT and CDR2 SNEGSKA (reference sequence). The CDR3 contains 14 residues. V was trimmed by 6 bases and J by 5 bases, leaving 20 bases between them. DNA of the CDR3: TGCAGTGCCTGGGGGGCAGGGGAGATAAACGAGCAGTACTTC. Amino acid sequence: CSAWGAGEINEQYF.

On this clonotype: It may be a read error: a sequence one base away is much more abundant. The conserved closing phenylalanine or tryptophan is absent in this CDR3, likely reflecting a read error. The chain uses TRBV7-2 and TRBJ2-7; TRBD1 might be the D (5 bases). Germline V CDR1 and CDR2: SGHTA, FQGNSA. V lost 3 bases and J lost 2, with 11 bases in between. CDR3 size: 14 residues. The CDR3 DNA sequence: TGTGCCAGCAGCTTCAGGGTCAGCGCCTACGAGCAGTACCTC. It codes for CASSFRVSAYEQYL.

This clonotype was found many times. An end of the junction differs from the germline gene, which may be a read error. The chain combines TRBV29-1 with TRBJ2-7, with 9 bases lining up with TRBD1. The CDR3 contains 13 residues. Germline CDR1 SQVTM, CDR2 ANQGSEA. CDR3 sequence: CSALTGGSNEQYF. The CDR3 nucleotides read TGCAGCGCACTCACAGGGGGCTCCAACGAGCAGTACTTC.

This clonotype showed up many times. This chain connects TRBV28 to TRBJ2-5; D may be TRBD2 (5 bases). This CDR3 has 12 amino acids. The ends were cut back, 6 bases at V and 5 bases at J, with 10 bases in the middle. Germline assignment: CDR1 MDHEN and CDR2 SYDVKM. CDR3 in amino acids: CASSRRRETQYF. DNA of the CDR3: TGTGCCAGCAGCCGACGGAGGGAGACCCAGTACTTC.

The chain couples TRBV7-9 to TRBJ2-1, with 8 bases lining up with TRBD2. This CDR3 contains 18 residues. CDR1 is SEHNR and CDR2 is FQNEAQ in the germline V gene (reference sequence). V trimming: 5 bases; J trimming: 8 bases; junction bases outside the gene matches: 20. The DNA of the CDR3 is TGTGCCAGCAGCGCCGGGGGGGGGCCAGTGGGCCTCTTCGATGAGCAGTTCTTC. This translates into CASSAGGGPVGLFDEQFF.

The genes are TRBV6-2 or TRBV6-3 and TRBJ2-7; 7 bases line up with TRBD2. Germline V lookup: CDR1 MNHEY, CDR2 SVGEGT. CDR3 length equals 17 residues. V shed 0 bases, J shed 1 base, and the junction held 9 bases outside the gene matches. The CDR3 coding sequence is TGTGCCAGCAGTTACTCGCCCCGCGGGAGTGATTCCTACGAGCAGTACTTC. Translated, it gives CASSYSPRGSDSYEQYF.

This sequence joins TRBV7-8 and TRBJ2-1; D is undetermined. V shed 2 bases and J shed 5 bases, with 19 bases lying between them. Germline V CDR1 and CDR2: SGHVS, FQNEAQ. The CDR3 spans 17 residues. The CDR3 here is CASSLSGRNMPHNEQFF. CDR3 nucleotide sequence: TGTGCCAGCAGCTTATCCGGACGTAATATGCCTCACAATGAGCAGTTCTTC.

This clonotype was observed at least ten times. This chain uses TRBV2 with TRBJ1-5; D is unresolved. Trimming took 6 bases from V and 6 from J, leaving 9 bases between them. The germline V gene encodes CDR1 SNHLY and CDR2 FYNNEI. This CDR3 has 12 residues. DNA of the CDR3: TGTGCCAGCAGGGGGTTCCTTCAGCCCCAGCATTTT. As protein: CASRGFLQPQHF.

This chain uses TRBV27 with TRBJ1-5; 9 bases align to TRBD1. Per germline, CDR1 MNHEY and CDR2 SMNVEV (reference sequence). The V and J ends lost 4 bases and 5 bases, in that order; junction bases with no gene match: 9. CDR3 length equals 16 residues. CDR3 DNA sequence: TGTGCCAGCAGTTCCGGGACAGGGCTGTACGATCAGCCCCAGCATTTT. Amino acids: CASSSGTGLYDQPQHF.